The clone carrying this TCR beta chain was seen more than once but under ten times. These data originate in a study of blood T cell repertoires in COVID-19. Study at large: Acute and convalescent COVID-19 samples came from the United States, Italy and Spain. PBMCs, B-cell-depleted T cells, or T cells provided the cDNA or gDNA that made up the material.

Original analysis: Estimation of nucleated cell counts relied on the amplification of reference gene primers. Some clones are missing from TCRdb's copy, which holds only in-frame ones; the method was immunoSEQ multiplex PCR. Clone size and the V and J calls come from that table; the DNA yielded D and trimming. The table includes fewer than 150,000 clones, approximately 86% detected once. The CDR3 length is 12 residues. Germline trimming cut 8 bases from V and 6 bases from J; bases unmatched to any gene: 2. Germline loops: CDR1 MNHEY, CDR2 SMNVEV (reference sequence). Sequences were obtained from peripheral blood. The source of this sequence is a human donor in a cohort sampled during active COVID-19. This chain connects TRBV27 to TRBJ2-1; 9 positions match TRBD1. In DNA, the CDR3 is TGTGCCAGCCTACAGGGGGCCAATGAGCAGTTCTTC. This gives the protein CASLQGANEQFF.